The clone carrying this TCR beta chain has only a few counts. The target antigen is unknown. Trimming left V 5 bases short and J 7 bases short, with 8 bases between. Germline loops: CDR1 DFQATT, CDR2 SNEGSKA (reference sequence). There are 10 residues in the CDR3. This entry belongs to a study of cytomegalovirus exposure and HLA in healthy donors. Study conclusions and caveats: Altogether, 160 or so TCR beta chains were recorded as cytomegalovirus-associated. It was confirmed in vitro that a few of the CMV-associated chains were specific for CMV antigens.

PCR employed 60 Vbeta and 13 Jbeta primers. TCRdb keeps only in-frame clones here, not all; method: immunoSEQ multiplex PCR. Here the sample spans hundreds of thousands of clones, over 70% being singletons. This TCR was sampled from a boy aged 2 to 10 in good health and CMV-seronegative. Sequencing input: PBMCs. The V call is TRBV20-1, the J call TRBJ1-1, with a tentative D call TRBD1 (5 bases). CDR3 DNA sequence: TGCAGTGCTCCAACAGGTGAAGCTTTCTTT. Amino acids: CSAPTGEAFF.